A single sample is the source of the 32 T cell receptor beta chains below, sequenced in a study of blood T cells in healthy people across ages. Sample-barcoded 5' priming and a J-beta primer mix drove a second PCR of roughly 6 to 12 cycles. TCRdb redid the calling of the 5' RACE reads with MiXCR, one entry per CDR3 protein. The sample lists about 780,000 distinct CDR3 sequences; less than 60% were seen once. Input material: blood. These receptors all stem from a man of 80 years or more in good health.

The chain recombines TRBV4-2 with TRBJ1-6, with TRBD1 matching over 12 bases. Germline V gene data show CDR1 as LGHNA and CDR2 as YNFKEQ. The J segment lost 9 bases and the V segment lost 0 bases, leaving 3 bases of the junction unmatched. The CDR3 is made up of 16 amino acids. For the CDR3, the DNA is TGTGCCAGCAGCCAAGATTTGGGACAGGGGGCTTCACCCCTCCACTTT. It translates to CASSQDLGQGASPLHF.

In this sample, this clonotype turned up a few times. This chain joins TRBV28 and TRBJ2-7; 7 bases line up with TRBD1. CDR3 length equals 15 residues. J gave up 6 bases and V 5 bases, and 13 bases lay outside the gene matches. CDR1 and CDR2 (germline): MDHEN, SYDVKM. CDR3 residues: CASSIPTGLGIEQYF. CDR3 coding DNA: TGTGCCAGCAGTATACCGACAGGGTTAGGTATCGAGCAGTACTTC.

This clonotype was picked up a small number of times. The rearrangement joins TRBV20-1 to TRBJ2-7; 9 positions agree with TRBD2. V was clipped by 7 bases and J by 2 bases; unmatched bases: 9. CDR3 length: 14 amino acids. CDR1 is DFQATT, CDR2 SNEGSKA, per germline (reference sequence). This CDR3 reads CSGRSGRFAYEQYF. CDR3 sequence (DNA): TGCAGTGGTAGGAGCGGGAGGTTCGCCTACGAGCAGTACTTC.

V usage is TRBV25-1 and J usage is TRBJ2-5, with a tentative D call TRBD2 (5 bases). The V gene's germline CDR1 is MGHDK and CDR2 SYGVNS. This CDR3 is 13 amino acids long. Deletions cut 4 bases from V and 3 bases from J, with 9 bases between. CDR3 in DNA: TGTGCCAGCAGTGCCGGGAATGAAGAGACCCAGTACTTC. Encoded protein: CASSAGNEETQYF. Combining the CDR3 with reference TRBV25-1 and TRBJ2-5 gives the whole variable domain EADIYQTPRYLVIGTGKKITLECSQTMGHDKMYWYQQDPGMELHLIHYSYGVNSTEKGDLSSESTVSRIRTEHFPLTLESARPSHTSQYLCASSAGNEETQYFGPGTRLLVL.

This clonotype was seen a few times. The rearrangement links TRBV6-2 or TRBV6-3 to TRBJ2-2, with 7 bases aligning to TRBD1. J was trimmed by 3 bases and V by 4 bases; bases with no gene match: 14. This CDR3 has 18 amino acids. Germline lookup yields CDR1 MNHEY and CDR2 SVGEGT. The CDR3 here is CASSSYWDSAGDTGELFF. The CDR3 nucleotides read TGTGCCAGCAGTTCTTATTGGGACAGCGCTGGCGACACCGGGGAGCTGTTTTTT.

This chain uses TRBV29-1 with TRBJ1-1; weak D call: TRBD1 (5 bases). The germline V gene has CDR1 SQVTM and CDR2 ANQGSEA. The V gene lost 6 bases and the J gene lost 0 bases, with 11 bases spanning the gap. The CDR3 is 13 amino acids. This CDR3 is CSVDTVMNTEAFF. The CDR3 DNA is TGCAGCGTGGACACAGTGATGAACACTGAAGCTTTCTTT.

This chain connects TRBV2 to TRBJ2-7; the match to TRBD1 covers 8 bases. Germline V gives CDR1 SNHLY, CDR2 FYNNEI. V was pared by 4 bases and J by 3 bases, with 5 bases of the junction left unmatched. The CDR3 totals 14 residues. CDR3 in DNA: TGTGCCAGCAGTGCTGAGGGACAGGACTACGAGCAGTACTTC. This codes for CASSAEGQDYEQYF.

There are a few counts of this clonotype. This sequence joins TRBV5-1 and TRBJ2-3; a weak D match, TRBD2 (6 bases). Germline values: CDR1 SGHRS, CDR2 YFSETQ. V lost 5 bases and J lost 2, with 15 bases in between. This CDR3 region has 15 residues. The CDR3 DNA reads TGCGCCAGCAGTACGACTAGTCTTTACACAGATACGCAGTATTTT. It specifies CASSTTSLYTDTQYF.

CDR3 coding DNA: TGCAGCGTTGAGCGGGCCCGTGGGGCGCAGTATTTT. The encoded protein is CSVERARGAQYF. This chain joins TRBV29-1 and TRBJ2-3, with D possibly matching TRBD2 (5 bases). CDR1 and CDR2 (germline): SQVTM, ANQGSEA. The CDR3 has 12 residues. Trimming removed 3 bases at V and 10 bases at J, with 14 bases between.

This chain uses TRBV20-1 with TRBJ2-7; 7 positions match TRBD2. The J call is uncertain, as TRBJ2-5 better fits the DNA end. CDR3 length: 14 amino acids. Germline assignment: CDR1 DFQATT and CDR2 SNEGSKA (reference sequence). The CDR3 region has the DNA TGCAGTGCTAGAGATCTGATAGCGGGAGAGACCCAGTACTTC. Amino acid sequence: CSARDLIAGETQYF.

V gene TRBV4-2 combines with J gene TRBJ1-1; no firm D call. The CDR3 spans 14 residues. Trimming removed 1 base at V and 0 bases at J, with 6 bases between. Germline lookup yields CDR1 LGHNA and CDR2 YNFKEQ. The CDR3: CASSQVRVNTEAFF. As DNA, the CDR3 is TGTGCCAGCAGCCAAGTTAGGGTGAACACTGAAGCTTTCTTT.

As regards this clonotype: This may come from a read error, since a much larger clone is one base off. The V and J genes are TRBV29-1 and TRBJ2-1; maybe TRBD1 (5 bases). Germline V gene sequence: CDR1 SQVTM, CDR2 ANQGSEA. V lost 7 bases, J lost 4 bases, and 8 bases lay in between. The CDR3 runs 11 residues. This CDR3 is CSGQRYNEQFF. The CDR3 DNA sequence: TGCAGCGGACAGAGATACAATGAGCAGTTCTTC.

In its sample, this clonotype was seen many times. This chain uses TRBV28 with TRBJ2-1; possibly TRBD2 for D (7 bases). Germline CDR1 reads MDHEN; CDR2 reads SYDVKM. The V gene lost 11 bases and the J gene lost 1 base, with 15 bases spanning the gap. The CDR3 extends over 14 amino acids. CDR3 protein: CACLGGRSYNEQFF. The CDR3 region has the DNA TGTGCCTGTCTCGGGGGGCGATCCTACAATGAGCAGTTCTTC.

Details on this clonotype: A much larger clone lies one base from this, so it may be a read error. J is TRBJ2-7 and V is TRBV5-1; TRBD2 matches at 8 bases. This CDR3 is 13 amino acids long. Losses at the gene ends were 10 bases for V and 3 bases for J; bases not matched to a gene: 9. In germline, CDR1 is SGHRS, CDR2 YFSETQ. CDR3 DNA sequence: TGCGCCTGCAACTCCGGGACTAGCTACGAGCAGTACTTC. It codes for CACNSGTSYEQYF.

This chain connects TRBV27 to TRBJ1-4; no clear D. V lost 4 bases and J lost 8, with 11 bases in between. This CDR3 comprises 13 residues. The V gene's germline CDR1 is MNHEY and CDR2 SMNVEV (reference sequence). CDR3 in amino acids: CASSYVAGEKLFF. The CDR3 DNA reads as TGTGCCAGCAGTTACGTGGCGGGGGAAAAACTGTTTTTT.

This rearrangement joins TRBV27 to TRBJ2-5; weak D call: TRBD2 (5 bases). The DNA end is a closer match to TRBJ2-7, so the J assignment may be wrong. CDR3 length: 13 residues. CDR1 and CDR2 (germline): MNHEY, SMNVEV (reference sequence). The DNA of the CDR3 is TGTGCCAGCAGCTCGCGGGCGGGTTACGAGCAGTACTTC. It specifies CASSSRAGYEQYF.

Details on this clonotype: A much larger clone differs from this one at a single base, so this may be a read error. The CDR3 does not close with the conserved phenylalanine or tryptophan, likely indicating a read error. J is TRBJ2-1 and V is TRBV2; D is perhaps TRBD2 (6 bases). The CDR3 contains 12 residues. Germline CDR1 and CDR2: SNHLY and FYNNEI. Trimming stripped 2 bases from V and 7 bases from J, with 6 bases between. CDR3 loop: CASSERGNEQFL. The CDR3 DNA is TGTGCCAGCAGTGAACGGGGGAATGAGCAGTTCTTA.

The J gene is TRBJ2-7, the V gene TRBV7-2; 7 bases match TRBD1. Looked up from germline, CDR1 is SGHTA and CDR2 is FQGNSA. This CDR3 contains 15 residues. After removal of 5 bases from V and 0 bases from J, the junction contained 7 bases not matched to a gene. The CDR3 protein is CASSTGTARSYEQYF. The CDR3 region has the DNA TGTGCCAGCAGCACGGGGACAGCGCGCTCCTACGAGCAGTACTTC.

V gene TRBV27 combines with J gene TRBJ2-1; 7 bases are shared with TRBD1. The germline gives CDR1 MNHEY, CDR2 SMNVEV (reference sequence). The junction had 5 bases not matched to a gene; V was cut back by 3 bases and J by 0 bases. The CDR3 consists of 16 residues. The CDR3 region has the DNA TGTGCCAGCAGTTTTTTGGACAGGAGCTCCTACAATGAGCAGTTCTTC. It translates to CASSFLDRSSYNEQFF.

This clonotype is a singleton in its sample. The chain couples TRBV7-3 to TRBJ2-1, with TRBD2 matching over 7 bases. CDR1 is SGHTA and CDR2 is FQGTGA in the germline V gene. The CDR3 is 15 residues long. The trim removed 2 bases at V and 7 bases at J, leaving 8 bases unmatched. The CDR3 DNA reads TGTGCCAGCAGCTTATCGGCGGGAGTTGGAAATGAGCAGTTCTTC. As protein: CASSLSAGVGNEQFF.

This clonotype has ten or more counts. This chain connects TRBV6-5 to TRBJ2-1; tentative D call: TRBD1 (6 bases). V gave up 4 bases and J gave up 12 bases, with 19 bases separating them. In germline, CDR1 is MNHEY, CDR2 SVGAGI. The CDR3 is 14 amino acids. This chain's CDR3 is CASSSTQQGSGQFF. The DNA of the CDR3 is TGTGCCAGCAGTTCCACGCAACAGGGTTCCGGGCAGTTCTTC.

This clonotype occurred a few times. The V call is TRBV4-2, the J call TRBJ2-1, with D maybe TRBD1 (5 bases). The CDR3 contains 15 residues. V lost 1 base and J lost 9, with 16 bases in between. Per germline, CDR1 LGHNA and CDR2 YNFKEQ. As DNA, the CDR3 is TGTGCCAGCAGCCAAGTGCAGGGAAGGTGGGGTGAGCAGTTCTTC. It codes for CASSQVQGRWGEQFF.

This chain links TRBV29-1 with TRBJ1-2; TRBD1 matches 8 bases. The V gene end was trimmed by 6 bases and the J gene end by 3 bases; junction bases not matched to a gene: 3. The CDR3 loop spans 12 amino acids. Germline V gene lookup returns CDR1 SQVTM and CDR2 ANQGSEA. Here the CDR3 reads CSVGDRYYGYTF. CDR3 DNA: TGCAGCGTGGGGGACAGGTACTATGGCTACACCTTC. Using reference TRBV29-1 and TRBJ1-2 for the parts outside the CDR3, the full variable domain is SAVISQKPSRDICQRGTSLTIQCQVDSQVTMMFWYRQQPGQSLTLIATANQGSEATYESGFVIDKFPISRPNLTFSTLTVSNMSPEDSSIYLCSVGDRYYGYTFGSGTRLTVV.

This clonotype was recorded only once. The V and J genes are TRBV7-3 and TRBJ2-4, with D possibly TRBD2 on 7 matching bases. V lost 7 bases, J lost 5 bases, and 12 bases lay in between. Germline CDR1 and CDR2: SGHTA and FQGTGA. The CDR3 has 13 residues. The CDR3: CASKGGGENIQYF. DNA for the CDR3: TGTGCCAGCAAAGGGGGAGGGGAAAACATTCAGTACTTC.

The V call is TRBV20-1, the J call TRBJ2-4; D possibly corresponds to TRBD2 (6 bases). The CDR3 is 13 residues long. The germline CDR1 and CDR2 sequences are DFQATT and SNEGSKA (reference sequence). V was shortened by 5 bases and J by 0 bases, with 8 bases between the two germline ends. Here the CDR3 reads CSAGGLAKNIQYF. CDR3 coding DNA: TGCAGTGCTGGGGGACTAGCCAAAAACATTCAGTACTTC.

V usage is TRBV7-2 and J usage is TRBJ1-5; D gene ambiguous. The CDR3 consists of 17 residues. V was clipped by 0 bases and J by 4 bases, with 16 bases between them. The germline V gene encodes CDR1 SGHTA and CDR2 FQGNSA. The CDR3 region is CASSLALRQDGNQPQHF. For the CDR3, the DNA is TGTGCCAGCAGCTTAGCGCTTCGGCAGGACGGGAATCAGCCCCAGCATTTT.

The V gene is TRBV20-1, the J gene TRBJ2-3; a possible D gene is TRBD2 (5 bases). This CDR3 is 14 amino acids long. Trimming removed 0 bases from V and 4 bases from J, with 11 bases in between. CDR1 is DFQATT, CDR2 SNEGSKA, per germline (reference sequence). CDR3 DNA: TGCAGTGCTAGAGATCCTAGCTTGGCAGATACGCAGTATTTT. Amino acids: CSARDPSLADTQYF.

This clonotype turned up a few times. The rearrangement uses TRBV13 and TRBJ2-5, with a weak D call TRBD2 (5 bases). The CDR3 runs to 14 residues. The V gene lost 5 bases and the J gene lost 0 bases, with 10 bases spanning the gap. Germline V gives CDR1 PRHDT, CDR2 FYEKMQ (reference sequence). CDR3 amino acids: CASSPRDHQETQYF. The CDR3 coding sequence is TGTGCCAGCAGCCCCCGGGATCACCAAGAGACCCAGTACTTC.

The chain is built from TRBV18 and TRBJ2-5; 7 bases align to TRBD1. The DNA end is more similar to TRBJ2-7, so the J call may be wrong. Looked up from germline, CDR1 is KGHSH and CDR2 is LQKENI. The CDR3 is 15 residues long. For the CDR3, the DNA is TGTGCCAGCTCACCACCGGGACAGTTGGACTACGAGCAGTACTTC. It yields the protein CASSPPGQLDYEQYF.

This clonotype was seen more than once but under ten times. The chain couples TRBV7-2 to TRBJ2-7; 8 nucleotides match TRBD1. The CDR3 sequence is 15 residues long. J gave up 6 bases and V 2 bases, and 9 bases lay outside the gene matches. Per germline, CDR1 SGHTA and CDR2 FQGNSA. CDR3: CASSLQGAVPLEQYF. CDR3 in DNA: TGTGCCAGCAGCTTACAGGGGGCGGTACCTCTCGAGCAGTACTTC.

The chain has TRBV7-2 and TRBJ1-5, with 8 bases that match TRBD1. After removal of 5 bases from V and 7 bases from J, the junction contained 7 bases not matched to a gene. The germline V gene has CDR1 SGHTA and CDR2 FQGNSA. There are 14 residues in the CDR3. For the CDR3, the DNA is TGTGCCAGCAGCATGGACAGGGAGGGACAGCCCCAGCATTTT. Translating gives CASSMDREGQPQHF.

Points on this clonotype: Possible read error: a much larger clone is one base away. The CDR3: CASSPRGSVSGRETQYF. The CDR3 bases are TGTGCCAGCAGCCCCCGGGGGTCGGTAAGTGGTCGAGAGACCCAGTACTTC. The chain is built from TRBV3-1 and TRBJ2-5; TRBD2 is a possible D gene (6 bases). With 4 bases removed from V and 4 bases from J, the gap between germline ends came to 22 bases. The CDR3 consists of 17 residues. Germline V gene lookup returns CDR1 LGHDT and CDR2 YNNKEL (reference sequence).